This entry features one TCR beta chain sequence. The antigen it recognizes is unknown. No much larger clone exists at a distance of one base, and base qualities are not known. This sample is part of a study of blood T cell repertoires in COVID-19 (dated by TCRdb to 2020 to 2021). For the wider study: Samples from collaborators originated in the United States, Italy and Spain and spanned both the acute and convalescent phases of COVID-19. Sample metadata almost always included a de-identified subject ID, COVID-19 status, age in years and sex. The material from the prospective study consisted of cDNA or gDNA derived from T cells, B-cell-depleted T cells, or PBMCs. Where available, HLA class I and class II types were taken from metadata supplied by the sample provider and were not determined by assay-based typing. A freely available public database, intended as a resource for researchers studying the immune response to SARS-CoV-2, is where the repertoires were released. The dataset comprised deeply sampled blood TCRbeta repertoires from subjects exposed to, actively infected with, or recovered from COVID-19. Samples came from the ongoing ImmuneRACE study (first 160 participants) plus 1,254 subjects from 6 global collaborators. Here is what the overall study found, with its caveats: How much clinical and demographic metadata was included differed by source and by participant, and the metadata was provided uncurated.

Each collaborating institution followed its own protocols to collect whole blood in K2EDTA tubes. For TCRbeta analysis, collaborator samples were shipped as frozen whole blood, as isolated PBMCs, or as DNA extracted from either sample type. TCRbeta CDR3 regions were amplified from genomic DNA by means of the immunoSEQ Assay, a bias-controlled multiplex PCR. In the original analysis: The number of nucleated cells in each sample was estimated from the amplification of reference gene primers within the assay. To quantify the absolute abundance of each unique TCRbeta CDR3 rearrangement, sequence reads were collapsed and filtered. For each sample, productive Simpson clonality was calculated by taking the square root of Simpson's diversity index across productive rearrangements. TCRdb mirrors the immuneACCESS table, restricted to in-frame sequences. Some clones are absent from its copies; in checked studies, under half trace to an unresolved V gene, and the reason for the others is unknown. For V, J and clone size, that table is used; D and trimming come from the DNA. This sample is represented by some 100,000 clones; around 90% of them were singletons. The ten largest clones take up 7.5% to 10% of the sample.

What was sequenced was peripheral blood. This TCR came from a woman in her sixties or seventies with acute or convalescent COVID-19.

Read as DNA, the sequence is TGCGCCAGCAGCTTCTCTTTCGGCGGGGCCCTGGGTAATGAGCAGTTCTTC. The encoded protein is CASSFSFGGALGNEQFF. The chain couples TRBV5-1 to TRBJ2-1; TRBD2 is possibly the D segment (6 matching bases). CDR1 and CDR2 are read off the germline V gene as SGHRS and YFSETQ. The CDR3 sequence holds 17 residues, the cysteine and phenylalanine included. Just CDR3 DNA is preserved here, 51 bases in frame from base 1. Trimming costs V 2 bases and J 7 bases, and their ends lie 22 bases apart.